Sequencing of this TCR beta chain was carried out in a study of blood T cells in healthy people across ages. General study findings and limits: The long-lived group displayed more naive CD4+ cells, plus higher diversity, than the aged donors did.

The sample holds a few counts of this clonotype. Its antigen is unidentified. One end of the junction does not line up with germline, which may come from a read error. Germline V lookup: CDR1 LGHNA, CDR2 YNFKEQ. The CDR3 sequence is 14 residues long. The second PCR ran about 6 to 11 cycles with a sample-barcoded 5' primer and J-beta primers. TCRdb called the 5' RACE reads again in MiXCR, with one record for every CDR3 protein. Of approximately 780,000 distinct CDR3 sequences listed, roughly 25% are singletons. Another study also made use of these data, one on T cells of mothers and their children. Per that study: From each mother came over 8.5 million TCR beta CDR3 reads, and from each child came 3 million to 3.5 million.

The chain couples TRBV4-2 to TRBJ2-5, with 11 positions matching TRBD2. This receptor was obtained from a boy younger than 18 in good health. The sequenced sample was blood. The DNA of the CDR3 is TGCGCCAGCAGCCGTAGCGGGGGGGAAGAGACCCAGTACTTC. Its protein product is CASSRSGGEETQYF.